This T cell receptor (beta chain) was profiled in a study of T cells after yellow fever vaccination. General study results and limits: Of the clonotypes, a small share occurred in both CD4 and CD8 compartments.

There are 14 residues in the CDR3. The ends were cut back, 2 bases at V and 2 bases at J, with 10 bases in the middle. The V gene's germline CDR1 is MDHEN and CDR2 SYDVKM. TCRdb passed the 5' RACE reads through MiXCR, listing each CDR3 protein once. Here the sample spans around 600,000 distinct CDR3 sequences, roughly an eighth being singletons. This clonotype was seen repeatedly, ten times or more. Its antigen remains unidentified. The genes are TRBV28 and TRBJ2-7, with a weak D call TRBD1 (5 bases). This clonotype was sampled from a man aged 25-40 years who received the YFV17D yellow fever vaccine. The material sequenced was PBMCs, taken on the day of the yellow fever booster vaccination. The CDR3 spells CASSLLTATYEQYF. Here the CDR3 DNA reads TGTGCCAGCAGTTTACTGACAGCCACCTACGAGCAGTACTTC.